Below are 26 T cell receptor beta chains sequenced from a single sample in a study of neurological immune-mediated disorders. Via MiXCR, TCRdb re-called the 5' RACE reads, giving one row per CDR3 protein. The sample includes about 65,000 distinct CDR3 sequences, approximately 4.1% of them seen just once. The sequencing sample was made of PBMCs. The origin of the receptors is a man over 45 with multiple sclerosis.

This clonotype was observed many times. The chain links TRBV20-1 to TRBJ2-5; 7 bases map to TRBD2. This CDR3 is 11 amino acids long. The V and J ends lost 3 bases and 5 bases, in that order; junction bases with no gene match: 0. Germline CDR1 DFQATT, CDR2 SNEGSKA (reference sequence). CDR3 amino acids: CSARGGETQYF. The CDR3 DNA reads TGCAGTGCTAGGGGAGGGGAGACCCAGTACTTC.

The sample holds many counts of this clonotype. The rearrangement links TRBV5-1 to TRBJ2-2, with TRBD2 identical over 7 bases. Trimming cost V 4 bases and J 2 bases; bases outside gene matches: 5. The CDR3 has 15 residues. Germline values: CDR1 SGHRS, CDR2 YFSETQ. The chain's CDR3 is CASSVGTKNTGELFF. The CDR3, as DNA: TGCGCCAGCAGCGTCGGGACTAAAAACACCGGGGAGCTGTTTTTT.

This clonotype was observed at least ten times. V gene TRBV5-1 combines with J gene TRBJ1-4; no reliable D call. Germline lookup yields CDR1 SGHRS and CDR2 YFSETQ. The CDR3 is made up of 14 amino acids. V was shortened by 0 bases and J by 8 bases, with 11 bases between the two germline ends. For the CDR3, the DNA is TGCGCCAGCAGCTTGGAAGGATCCCGGGAAAAACTGTTTTTT. It is translated as CASSLEGSREKLFF.

In its sample, this clonotype was seen a few times. The V call is TRBV5-1, the J call TRBJ1-5; 9 bases match TRBD1. The CDR3 consists of 17 residues. Germline CDR1 SGHRS, CDR2 YFSETQ. J gave up 0 bases and V 3 bases, and 7 bases lay outside the gene matches. The CDR3 sequence: CASSSLPTGGSNQPQHF. The CDR3 DNA is TGCGCCAGCAGCTCGCTCCCGACAGGGGGTAGCAATCAGCCCCAGCATTTT.

This clonotype was observed at least ten times. This chain links TRBV5-6 with TRBJ2-3; 7 bases line up with TRBD1. Per the germline V gene, CDR1 is SGHDT and CDR2 is YYEEEE. This CDR3 contains 16 residues. Losses at the gene ends were 7 bases for V and 2 bases for J; bases not matched to a gene: 13. In DNA form, the CDR3 reads TGTGCCAGCGGGGTGCGAGACAGGGCATTCACAGATACGCAGTATTTT. It codes for CASGVRDRAFTDTQYF.

In this sample, this clonotype turned up many times. The V and J genes are TRBV4-1 and TRBJ2-2; 11 bases align to TRBD1. The CDR3 consists of 16 residues. V lost 3 bases and J lost 4; bases outside the gene matches: 4. Looked up from germline, CDR1 is MGHRA and CDR2 is YSYEKL. This CDR3 is CASSQGGTGGTGELFF. DNA for the CDR3: TGCGCCAGCAGCCAGGGAGGGACAGGGGGCACCGGGGAGCTGTTTTTT.

This clonotype was observed at least ten times. One end of the junction varies from germline; a read error may be responsible. The chain links TRBV3-1 to TRBJ2-7, with 11 bases fitting TRBD1. The CDR3 is made up of 12 amino acids. The germline CDR1 and CDR2 sequences are LGHDT and YNNKEL (reference sequence). CDR3: CASSPRTGGVFF. DNA for the CDR3: TGTGCCAGCAGCCCACGGACAGGGGGCGTTTTTTTC.

This clonotype was seen at least ten times. J is TRBJ1-5 and V is TRBV28; D is possibly TRBD1 (6 bases). V was trimmed by 3 bases and J by 3 bases, leaving 12 bases between them. Germline CDR1 reads MDHEN; CDR2 reads SYDVKM. This CDR3 has 15 amino acids. This chain's CDR3 is CASSFAGAPNQPQHF. In DNA, the CDR3 is TGTGCCAGCAGTTTCGCAGGGGCCCCCAATCAGCCCCAGCATTTT.

The count of this clonotype is one. The chain joins TRBV5-1 to TRBJ2-7; 10 nucleotides line up with TRBD1. CDR1 and CDR2 (germline): SGHRS, YFSETQ. The CDR3 is 14 amino acids. Trimming removed 1 base from V and 3 bases from J; junction bases left unmatched: 1. The CDR3 coding sequence is TGCGCCAGCAGCTTGTGGACAGGGGGCTACGAGCAGTACTTC. This translates into CASSLWTGGYEQYF.

Ten or more counts support this clonotype. The chain employs TRBV19 and TRBJ1-6, with D maybe TRBD1 (6 bases). V was clipped by 3 bases and J by 9 bases, with 15 bases between them. There are 15 residues in the CDR3. CDR1 and CDR2 (germline): LNHDA, SQIVND (reference sequence). CDR3 residues: CASSIAGAGGSPLHF. Here the CDR3 DNA reads TGTGCCAGTAGTATCGCGGGGGCTGGAGGTTCACCCCTCCACTTT.

This clonotype was counted at least ten times. This CDR3 is CSARGGGYTEAFF. Here the CDR3 DNA reads TGCAGTGCTAGAGGGGGCGGGTACACTGAAGCTTTCTTT. The V and J genes are TRBV20-1 and TRBJ1-1; D perhaps matches TRBD1 (5 bases). V was shortened by 1 base and J by 3 bases, with 9 bases between the two germline ends. Germline lookup yields CDR1 DFQATT and CDR2 SNEGSKA (reference sequence). CDR3 length: 13 residues.

There are many counts of this clonotype. The V call is TRBV20-1, the J call TRBJ2-5; 7 bases align to TRBD2. Germline CDR1 DFQATT, CDR2 SNEGSKA (reference sequence). This CDR3 spans 13 amino acids. J lost 3 bases, V lost 3 bases, and 4 bases had no gene match. As DNA, the CDR3 is TGCAGTGCTAGTTGTCTAGCGGAAGAGACCCAGTACTTC. Protein product: CSASCLAEETQYF.

This clonotype was seen repeatedly, ten times or more. The J gene is TRBJ2-6, the V gene TRBV15; D uncertain. The V and J ends lost 6 bases and 0 bases respectively, with 12 bases between them. Germline CDR1 is LNHNV and CDR2 is YYDKDF (reference sequence). This CDR3 has 16 residues. As DNA, the CDR3 is TGTGCCACCAGAGAGGACCTGAGCTCTGGGGCCAACGTCCTGACTTTC. This gives the protein CATREDLSSGANVLTF.

This clonotype was recorded at least ten times. V gene TRBV9 combines with J gene TRBJ2-3, with a weak D call TRBD1 (6 bases). Germline lookup yields CDR1 SGDLS and CDR2 YYNGEE. Trimming pared 0 bases from V and 1 base from J, leaving 9 bases between. The CDR3 is 15 residues long. Here the CDR3 DNA reads TGTGCCAGCAGCGTAGTGTCAGGGGGCACAGATACGCAGTATTTT. Residues: CASSVVSGGTDTQYF.

This clonotype has a count of ten or more. This chain links TRBV4-1 with TRBJ1-1, with a weak D call TRBD1 (5 bases). This CDR3 spans 13 amino acids. Trimming stripped 7 bases from V and 1 base from J, with 10 bases between. The germline V gene encodes CDR1 MGHRA and CDR2 YSYEKL. CDR3 in amino acids: CASTPGANTEAFF. The CDR3 DNA is TGCGCCAGCACGCCTGGGGCGAACACTGAAGCTTTCTTT.

This clonotype came up many times. The chain is built from TRBV20-1 and TRBJ1-2, with 7 positions matching TRBD1. CDR1 and CDR2 (germline): DFQATT, SNEGSKA (reference sequence). The CDR3 is made up of 13 amino acids. The V segment lost 5 bases and the J segment 4 bases; nucleotides outside the gene matches: 7. The CDR3 coding sequence is TGCAGTGCTCACAAGAGGGGGCTCTATGGCTACACCTTC. Translated: CSAHKRGLYGYTF.

This chain connects TRBV20-1 to TRBJ1-6; no firm D call. The V end was cut by 6 bases, the J end by 5 bases, with 14 bases between. The CDR3 contains 14 residues. From germline, CDR1 is DFQATT and CDR2 SNEGSKA (reference sequence). The CDR3 coding sequence is TGCAGTGCACCCCCAAACCGGGATAATTCACCCCTCCACTTT. This encodes CSAPPNRDNSPLHF.

This clonotype was seen at least ten times. The CDR3 DNA is TGTGCCAGCAGCTTATTGTTCTTGGGGGGCTCCTACAATGAGCAGTTCTTC. Translating it yields CASSLLFLGGSYNEQFF. The chain joins TRBV7-9 to TRBJ2-1; D may be TRBD2 (6 bases). There are 17 residues in the CDR3. Germline CDR1 is SEHNR and CDR2 is FQNEAQ (reference sequence). V dropped 2 bases and J dropped 0 bases, with 14 bases sitting between them. Full variable domain (outside the CDR3, taken from reference TRBV7-9 and TRBJ2-1): DTGVSQNPRHKITKRGQNVTFRCDPISEHNRLYWYRQTLGQGPEFLTYFQNEAQLEKSRLLSDRFSAERPKGSFSTLEIQRTEQGDSAMYLCASSLLFLGGSYNEQFFGPGTRLTVL.

The chain is built from TRBV27 and TRBJ1-1; 7 nucleotides align to TRBD1. Germline-derived CDR1 and CDR2 are MNHEY and SMNVEV (reference sequence). The V and J ends lost 4 bases and 5 bases, in that order; junction bases with no gene match: 7. This CDR3 comprises 14 residues. CDR3: CASSSQGVRTEAFF. DNA for the CDR3: TGTGCCAGCAGTTCGCAGGGGGTGCGGACTGAAGCTTTCTTT.

There are many counts of this clonotype. The chain links TRBV20-1 to TRBJ2-3; D uncertain. Germline CDR1 reads DFQATT; CDR2 reads SNEGSKA (reference sequence). Trimming stripped 0 bases from V and 1 base from J, with 8 bases between. This CDR3 contains 14 residues. The CDR3 nucleotides are TGCAGTGCTAGAGATTTACGGGGCACAGATACGCAGTATTTT. This sequence encodes CSARDLRGTDTQYF.

This clonotype has only a few counts. The CDR3 nucleotides read TGTGCCAGCAGCCCGAACAGGGGGCGCTTGGAGACCCAGTACTTC. Encoded protein: CASSPNRGRLETQYF. The chain joins TRBV7-7 to TRBJ2-5, with TRBD1 matching over 9 bases. Germline-derived CDR1 and CDR2 are SSHAT and FNYEAQ (reference sequence). J was trimmed by 5 bases and V by 5 bases; bases with no gene match: 9. This CDR3 has 15 residues.

This clonotype was recorded many times. V is TRBV9 and J is TRBJ1-4; 9 nucleotides match TRBD1. This CDR3 contains 16 residues. Germline CDR1 SGDLS, CDR2 YYNGEE. V lost 4 bases and J lost 8; bases outside the gene matches: 12. The CDR3 region is CASSQATGGRFEKLFF. The CDR3 region has the DNA TGTGCCAGCAGCCAAGCGACAGGGGGGCGTTTCGAAAAACTGTTTTTT.

This clonotype was detected ten times or more. The J gene is TRBJ1-5, the V gene TRBV20-1; D is possibly TRBD1 (6 bases). This CDR3 contains 15 residues. Germline CDR1 and CDR2: DFQATT and SNEGSKA (reference sequence). V was pared by 3 bases and J by 3 bases, with 15 bases between. The chain's CDR3 is CSARLRTDFNQPQHF. The CDR3, as DNA: TGCAGTGCTAGGCTCCGGACAGACTTCAATCAGCCCCAGCATTTT.

There are many counts of this clonotype. The rearrangement uses TRBV5-1 and TRBJ1-5; D is perhaps TRBD1 (5 bases). The V end was cut by 0 bases, the J end by 2 bases, with 9 bases between. Germline CDR1 is SGHRS and CDR2 is YFSETQ. There are 15 residues in the CDR3. CDR3 DNA sequence: TGCGCCAGCAGCTTGGCTGGGGCTCGCAATCAGCCCCAGCATTTT. It codes for CASSLAGARNQPQHF.

This clonotype qualifies as medium-sized. J is TRBJ1-1 and V is TRBV7-9; D is perhaps TRBD1 (5 bases). The CDR3 contains 14 residues. Germline V gene lookup returns CDR1 SEHNR and CDR2 FQNEAQ (reference sequence). Trimming took off 1 base at V and 6 bases at J, with 12 bases between the two ends. The CDR3 region has the DNA TGTGCCAGCAGCTTAGAAGGGGTAGGGGCTGAAGCTTTCTTT. Translating it yields CASSLEGVGAEAFF.

This clonotype has a handful of counts. V and J are TRBV7-2 and TRBJ2-5, with 9 bases lining up with TRBD2. With V trimmed by 4 bases and J by 5 bases, 8 bases remained unmatched. Per the germline V gene, CDR1 is SGHTA and CDR2 is FQGNSA. This CDR3 is built from 15 residues. The CDR3 is CASSYERGVRETQYF. The CDR3 coding sequence is TGTGCCAGCAGCTATGAGCGGGGGGTCCGGGAGACCCAGTACTTC.